A selection of T cell receptor beta chains follows, all from one sample in a study of regulatory T cells in long-lasting Graves disease. TCRdb fed the multiplex PCR reads into MiXCR, producing one record per CDR3 protein. The sample consists of around 320,000 distinct CDR3 sequences, over 15% of them appearing once. These data were also reused for a study on T cells in Graves' hyperthyroidism and ophthalmopathy.

The sequences come from peripheral blood mononuclear cells (PBMCs), collected at new diagnosis, from a patient treated with antithyroid drugs. These TCRs come from a man aged 40-49 years with Graves disease. CDR3s include the opening cysteine and the closing phenylalanine or tryptophan.

TRBV20-1 | CSAPRLASGNEQFF
TRBV18 | CASSRGTGGHSYEQYF
TRBV20-1 | CSARLAGGPRDTQYF
TRBV29-1 | CSVQSSGGPGELFF
TRBV3-1 | CASSSGQGNSPLHF
TRBV27 | CASRRAANQPQHF
TRBV9 | CASSGRDSYGYTF
TRBV5-1 | CASSLDISNTGELFF
TRBV4-1 | CASSQEAMGVGNTIYF
TRBV2 | CASSGVGELFF
TRBV6-2/TRBV6-3 | CASSYNGQGGGTDTQYF
TRBV7-3 | CASSTSGGNEQFF
TRBV28 | CASSKNGWYGQGEQYF
TRBV7-2 | CASSLALTHSPLHF
TRBV20-1 | CSATPPRTGRDEQYF
TRBV2 | CASLNDRNTEAFF
TRBV18 | CASSPVQGRTGELFF
TRBV18 | CASSPGAGGPQYDEYF
TRBV29-1 | CSASVGPYQPQHF
TRBV28 | CASSLLKHGDRRIF
TRBV12-3/TRBV12-4 | CASSKDRGSYQPQHF
TRBV6-1 | CASSTSGAYYEQYF
TRBV5-1 | CASTRDRGAGETQYF
TRBV9 | CASSVVTRGPQYF
TRBV4-2 | CASSHTPGTSAYNEQFF
TRBV18 | CASSPGSGTNYGYTF
TRBV7-8 | CASSLAYRATSYEQYF
TRBV10-2 | CASSEMSRRKGTEAFF
TRBV20-1 | CSARGGGKETQYF
TRBV7-3 | CASSLGFSNSPLHF
TRBV5-1 | CASSSPGQRNIQYF
TRBV6-1 | CASTFGSFRETQYF
TRBV7-3 | CASRPTQGVTGELFF
TRBV4-1 | CASSQDWSGASYEQYF
TRBV4-2 | CASSQERGGNTGELFF
TRBV20-1 | CSARDPRAGSTEAFF
TRBV5-1 | CASSMFRDAYADTQYF
TRBV20-1 | CSARPSGQGWNSPLHF
TRBV20-1 | CSAAPMDSSSGANVLTF
TRBV24-1 | CATSDPGTSGGYNEQFF
TRBV20-1 | CSADHRRNEKLFF
TRBV11-1 | CASSLVGASGANVLTF
TRBV5-1 | CASSLPRGLSTDTQYF
TRBV18 | CASSDVPDTQYF
TRBV5-1 | CASSLEDGEQYF
TRBV4-1 | CASSQEGAGDQETQYF